Below, 2 T cell receptor beta chains from the same sample are listed, as sequenced in a study of T cell responses to AZD1222 COVID-19 vaccine. Sequenced by immunoSEQ multiplex PCR; TCRdb stores in-frame clones only, minus some. The table includes 66,000 or so clones, less than 85% detected once. Sequencing was performed on peripheral blood, taken on day 0 of MenACWY control vaccination. The receptor source for this set is an adult in good health.

This clone was observed a single time. The V call is TRBV5-4, the J call TRBJ1-2, with a possible D match to TRBD1 (5 bases). Germline V gene lookup returns CDR1 SGHNT and CDR2 YYREEE (reference sequence). The CDR3 length is 13 residues. The V and J ends lost 4 bases and 5 bases respectively, with 12 bases between them. CDR3 sequence reads: CASSHPDRYGYTF. CDR3 nucleotides: TGTGCCAGCAGCCACCCTGACAGATATGGCTACACCTTC.

The chain recombines TRBV25-1 with TRBJ2-1, with 7 bases matching TRBD1. The junction had 6 bases not matched to a gene; V was cut back by 5 bases and J by 5 bases. This CDR3 is 14 amino acids long. The germline gives CDR1 MGHDK, CDR2 SYGVNS. The CDR3 spells CASSPPGQHNEQFF. CDR3 bases: TGTGCCAGCAGTCCACCGGGACAGCACAATGAGCAGTTCTTC.